These 17 T cell receptor beta chains were all obtained from the same sample, sequenced in a study of tumor-infiltrating lymphocytes in localized non-small cell lung cancer (dated by TCRdb to the early 2020s). Library prep was done by the immunoSEQ multiplex PCR assay. Sourced from immuneACCESS, this table was stored by TCRdb with only in-frame sequences that have V and J called. A share of the clones is absent; for the studies checked, an unresolved V gene accounts for under half, and the remainder has no known explanation. The table for this sample lists 20,000 to 25,000 clones; about three fifths of them were counted only once. The ten top clones hold more than 5% of the sample. The sequencing input was lung tumor tissue. The source of these receptors is a human donor with non-small cell lung cancer.

There are a few counts of this clone. The genes are TRBV19 and TRBJ1-1; tentative D call: TRBD1 (6 bases). The V and J ends lost 3 bases and 1 base respectively, with 12 bases between them. CDR1 and CDR2 from the germline V gene are LNHDA and SQIVND (reference sequence). CDR3 length equals 15 residues. CDR3 in DNA: TGTGCCAGTAGTATTGGAGGGACAACGAACACTGAAGCTTTCTTT. Translation gives CASSIGGTTNTEAFF. Complete variable domain (other parts from reference TRBV19 and TRBJ1-1): DGGITQSPKYLFRKEGQNVTLSCEQNLNHDAMYWYRQDPGQGLRLIYYSQIVNDFQKGDIAEGYSVSREKKESFPLTVTSAQKNPTAFYLCASSIGGTTNTEAFFGQGTRLTVV.

This clone has only a few counts. This chain links TRBV2 with TRBJ1-1; D ambiguous. The ends were cut back, 5 bases at V and 7 bases at J, with 8 bases in the middle. The CDR3 runs 11 residues. Germline values: CDR1 SNHLY, CDR2 FYNNEI. The CDR3 here is CASSYALEAFF. CDR3 nucleotide sequence: TGTGCCAGCAGTTACGCCCTTGAAGCTTTCTTT.

This chain links TRBV7-9 with TRBJ1-5, with 10 bases identical to TRBD1. With 5 bases clipped from V and 5 bases from J, the junction kept 9 bases outside the gene matches. Looked up from germline, CDR1 is SEHNR and CDR2 is FQNEAQ (reference sequence). CDR3 length equals 16 residues. CDR3 nucleotide sequence: TGTGCCAGCAGCCCCGGGACAGGGGAGTGGGATCAGCCCCAGCATTTT. Translation gives CASSPGTGEWDQPQHF. The full variable domain, with the rest looked up from reference TRBV7-9 and TRBJ1-5, is DTGVSQNPRHKITKRGQNVTFRCDPISEHNRLYWYRQTLGQGPEFLTYFQNEAQLEKSRLLSDRFSAERPKGSFSTLEIQRTEQGDSAMYLCASSPGTGEWDQPQHFGDGTRLSIL.

In nucleotides, the CDR3 is TGTGCCAGCAGCCCCGGACAGGGCTTTAATGAAAAACTGTTTTTT. Its translation is CASSPGQGFNEKLFF. The rearrangement links TRBV7-9 to TRBJ1-4, with 8 nucleotides matching TRBD1. The germline CDR1 and CDR2 sequences are SEHNR and FQNEAQ (reference sequence). The V segment lost 5 bases and the J segment 4 bases; nucleotides outside the gene matches: 6. The length of the CDR3 is 15 residues.

The J gene is TRBJ2-7, the V gene TRBV7-9, with no clear D. The germline CDR1 and CDR2 sequences are SEHNR and FQNEAQ (reference sequence). Between the trimmed V and J ends, which lost 5 bases and 4 bases, there was a span of 9 bases. The CDR3 totals 12 residues. The CDR3 loop reads CASSQTRYEQYF. CDR3 sequence (DNA): TGTGCCAGCAGCCAGACACGGTACGAGCAGTACTTC.

The J gene is TRBJ2-5, the V gene TRBV10-3, with 8 bases lining up with TRBD2. The CDR3 covers 14 residues. V trimming: 11 bases; J trimming: 4 bases; junction bases outside the gene matches: 12. CDR1 is ENHRY, CDR2 SYGVKD, per germline. The CDR3 here is CASAGARSGETQYF. CDR3 in DNA: TGTGCCTCAGCGGGAGCAAGGAGCGGAGAGACCCAGTACTTC.

J is TRBJ1-1 and V is TRBV7-3; perhaps TRBD1 as D (6 bases). The CDR3 covers 15 residues. The V gene's germline CDR1 is SGHTA and CDR2 FQGTGA. Trimming took 5 bases from V and 1 from J, leaving 14 bases between them. The CDR3 reads CASSLQGGGNTEAFF. The CDR3 coding sequence is TGTGCCAGCAGCCTCCAAGGGGGAGGGAACACTGAAGCTTTCTTT.

This clone has only a few counts. V usage is TRBV6-6 and J usage is TRBJ2-2, with D possibly TRBD2 on 6 matching bases. The CDR3 runs 14 residues. The V end was cut by 7 bases, the J end by 0 bases, with 9 bases between. The germline V gene has CDR1 MNHNY and CDR2 SVGAGI (reference sequence). CDR3 sequence reads: CASKAGTNTGELFF. As DNA, the CDR3 is TGTGCCAGCAAGGCGGGAACGAACACCGGGGAGCTGTTTTTT.

The CDR3 region has the DNA TGTGCCAGCAGCTTAGCATCCAGGTCTGAGCAGTTCTTC. It codes for CASSLASRSEQFF. V is TRBV7-9 and J is TRBJ2-1; D is ambiguous. Trimming took off 0 bases at V and 9 bases at J, with 9 bases between the two ends. Germline loops: CDR1 SEHNR, CDR2 FQNEAQ (reference sequence). The length of the CDR3 is 13 residues.

This clone was observed a handful of times. The chain joins TRBV2 to TRBJ1-1; a weak D match, TRBD1 (5 bases). CDR3 length equals 15 residues. V was pared by 4 bases and J by 0 bases, with 12 bases between. The germline V gene encodes CDR1 SNHLY and CDR2 FYNNEI. The DNA of the CDR3 is TGTGCCAGCAGTGGGGGCGGCAGCATGAACACTGAAGCTTTCTTT. Amino acids: CASSGGGSMNTEAFF.

The table lists this clone with a few counts. The chain uses TRBV28 and TRBJ1-4, with D perhaps TRBD1 (6 bases). Trimming removed 8 bases from V and 4 bases from J, with 11 bases in between. The CDR3 spans 13 residues. CDR1 MDHEN and CDR2 SYDVKM come from the germline V gene. Here the CDR3 reads CASLDSSNEKLFF. DNA for the CDR3: TGTGCCAGCCTGGACAGTAGTAATGAAAAACTGTTTTTT.

V usage is TRBV5-1 and J usage is TRBJ2-7, with 16 bases identical to TRBD2. V dropped 5 bases and J dropped 1; count of bases not matched to a gene: 3. The CDR3 has 16 residues. Germline V gene lookup returns CDR1 SGHRS and CDR2 YFSETQ. For the CDR3, the DNA is TGCGCCAGCAGACCGGGACTAGCGGGAGGGTCCTACGAGCAGTACTTC. This gives the protein CASRPGLAGGSYEQYF. The full variable domain, its missing parts supplied by reference TRBV5-1 and TRBJ2-7, is KAGVTQTPRYLIKTRGQQVTLSCSPISGHRSVSWYQQTPGQGLQFLFEYFSETQRNKGNFPGRFSGRQFSNSRSEMNVSTLELGDSALYLCASRPGLAGGSYEQYFGPGTRLTVT.

The rearrangement uses TRBV5-5 and TRBJ1-2; D gene ambiguous. Germline V gene lookup returns CDR1 SGHKS and CDR2 YYEKEE (reference sequence). V lost 3 bases and J 5 bases, leaving 11 bases between the germline ends. This CDR3 has 13 amino acids. As DNA, the CDR3 is TGTGCCAGCAGCTCCAGGATTCCTTATGGCTACACCTTC. Amino acid sequence: CASSSRIPYGYTF. Filled out from reference TRBV5-5 and TRBJ1-2, the complete variable domain reads DAGVTQSPTHLIKTRGQQVTLRCSPISGHKSVSWYQQVLGQGPQFIFQYYEKEERGRGNFPDRFSARQFPNYSSELNVNALLLGDSALYLCASSSRIPYGYTFGSGTRLTVV.

V is TRBV11-2 and J is TRBJ2-7; D is perhaps TRBD2 (6 bases). V was pared by 5 bases and J by 4 bases, with 15 bases between. Germline V gene lookup returns CDR1 SGHAT and CDR2 FQNNGV. This CDR3 is built from 14 residues. For the CDR3, the DNA is TGTGCCAGCAGCCCAGACCTGGGACTTTACGAGCAGTACTTC. Its translation: CASSPDLGLYEQYF.

The chain has TRBV2 and TRBJ2-2; D is unresolved. V gave up 6 bases and J gave up 7 bases, with 18 bases separating them. The CDR3 runs to 15 residues. In germline, CDR1 is SNHLY, CDR2 FYNNEI. CDR3 sequence: CASSDLMGIGGELFF. CDR3 DNA sequence: TGTGCCAGCAGCGACCTTATGGGGATAGGCGGGGAGCTGTTTTTT.

This sequence joins TRBV7-2 and TRBJ2-2; 11 bases map to TRBD2. The CDR3 contains 17 residues. CDR1 is SGHTA, CDR2 FQGNSA, per germline. V lost 5 bases to trimming and J lost 5 bases; unmatched junction nucleotides: 10. The CDR3, as DNA: TGTGCCAGCAGCCCCCTTAGCGGGAGGGCCAGAACCGGGGAGCTGTTTTTT. Translated, it gives CASSPLSGRARTGELFF.

The chain has TRBV18 and TRBJ1-1; D may be TRBD1 (5 bases). Germline V lookup: CDR1 KGHSH, CDR2 LQKENI. Between the trimmed V and J ends, which lost 3 bases and 0 bases, there was a span of 14 bases. This CDR3 spans 16 amino acids. Written as DNA, the CDR3 is TGTGCCAGCTCACCTCTTTTGGGACGCATGAACACTGAAGCTTTCTTT. It codes for CASSPLLGRMNTEAFF.